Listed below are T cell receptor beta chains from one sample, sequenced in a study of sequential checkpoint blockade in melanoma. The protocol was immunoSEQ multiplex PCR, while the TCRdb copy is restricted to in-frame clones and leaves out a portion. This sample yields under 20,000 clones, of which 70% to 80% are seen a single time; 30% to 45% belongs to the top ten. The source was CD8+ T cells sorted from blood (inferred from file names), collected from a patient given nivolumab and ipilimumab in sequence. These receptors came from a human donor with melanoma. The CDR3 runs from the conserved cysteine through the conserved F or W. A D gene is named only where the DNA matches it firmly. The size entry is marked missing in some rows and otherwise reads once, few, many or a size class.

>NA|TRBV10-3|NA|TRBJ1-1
TGTGCCATCAGTGCTGCGGACAGACCCATGAACACTGAAGCTTTCTTT
CAISAADRPMNTEAFF
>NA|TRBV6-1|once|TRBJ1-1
TGTGCCAGCAAGCCGACAGACAACACTGAAGCTTTCTTT
CASKPTDNTEAFF
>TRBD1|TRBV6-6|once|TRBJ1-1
TGTGCCAGCAGCCCCGGGACAGTTGAAGCTTTCTTT
CASSPGTVEAFF
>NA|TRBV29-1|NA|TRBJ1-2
TGCAGCGTTGAAGACCAGGGTAACTATGGCTACACCTTC
CSVEDQGNYGYTF
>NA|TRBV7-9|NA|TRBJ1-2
TGTGCCAGCAGCTTAGCCGACTATGGCTACACCTTC
CASSLADYGYTF
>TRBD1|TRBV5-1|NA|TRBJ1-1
TGCGCCAGCAGCTCAACCTCTTGGGGACAGGGGGAAGCTTTCTTT
CASSSTSWGQGEAFF
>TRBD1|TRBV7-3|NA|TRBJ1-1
TGTGCCAGCAGGAGGGGGCTCGGGAACACTGAAGCTTTCTTT
CASRRGLGNTEAFF
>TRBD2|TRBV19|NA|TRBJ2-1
TGTGCCAGTACAGGTAAACTAGCGGCCTACAATGAGCAGTTCTTC
CASTGKLAAYNEQFF
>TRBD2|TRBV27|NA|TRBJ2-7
TGTGCCAGCATGGGGCTAGCGGGGGGAATATACGAGCAGTACTTC
CASMGLAGGIYEQYF
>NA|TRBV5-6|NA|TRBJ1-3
TGTGCCAGCAGTAGTTCGACTAACACCATATATTTT
CASSSSTNTIYF
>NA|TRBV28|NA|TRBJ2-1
TGTGCCAGCAGTTTGGAGGCCGCCTACAATGAGCAGTTCTTC
CASSLEAAYNEQFF
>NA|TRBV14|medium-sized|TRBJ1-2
TGTGCCAGCAGCCAAGAGCGGGGGAACTATGGCTACACCTTC
CASSQERGNYGYTF
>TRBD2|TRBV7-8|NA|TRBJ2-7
TGTGCCTGCAGTAACGCCGCGGGAGGCTACGAGCAGTACTTC
CACSNAAGGYEQYF
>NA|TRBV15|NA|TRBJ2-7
TGTGCCACCAGCACAAAGCGGGACAAAATTTTATACGAGCAGTACTTC
CATSTKRDKILYEQYF
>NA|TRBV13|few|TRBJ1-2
TGTGCCAGCAGCCCTCAGGGGTACTATGGCTACACCTTC
CASSPQGYYGYTF
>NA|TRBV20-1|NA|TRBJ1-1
TGCAGTGCTAATATTGGCAATGAAGCTTTCTTT
CSANIGNEAFF
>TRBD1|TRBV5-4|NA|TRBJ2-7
TGTGCCAGCAGCTCAGGGACAGGTGAAACCTACGAGCAGTACTTC
CASSSGTGETYEQYF
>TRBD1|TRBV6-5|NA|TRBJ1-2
TGTGCCAGCAGGGCAGGGGGTAATAACTATGGCTACACCTTC
CASRAGGNNYGYTF
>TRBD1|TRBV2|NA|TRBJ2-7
TGTGCCAGCAGTTCCCGGGACAGGGATACCTACGAGCAGTACTTC
CASSSRDRDTYEQYF
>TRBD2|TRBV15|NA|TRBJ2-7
TGTGCCACCAGCAGAGATCTACTAGCGGGAGTCTCCTACGAGCAGTACTTC
CATSRDLLAGVSYEQYF
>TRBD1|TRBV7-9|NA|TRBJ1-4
TGTGCCAGCAGCCCCCCCGGGACAGCTAATGAAAAACTGTTTTTT
CASSPPGTANEKLFF
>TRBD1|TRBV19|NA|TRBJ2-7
TGTGCCAGTAGTTGGCTGGGACAGGGTCTCCACGAGCAGTACTTC
CASSWLGQGLHEQYF
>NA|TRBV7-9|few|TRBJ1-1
TGTGCCAGCAGCCCACTACAGGGTGCGAACACTGAAGCTTTCTTT
CASSPLQGANTEAFF
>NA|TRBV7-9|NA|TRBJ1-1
TGTGCCAGCAGCTTAGGGGCAGGGACTGAAGCTTTCTTT
CASSLGAGTEAFF
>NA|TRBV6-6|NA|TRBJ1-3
TGTGCCAGCAGTTACGGCCCGGGGGGCTCTGGAAACACCATATATTTT
CASSYGPGGSGNTIYF
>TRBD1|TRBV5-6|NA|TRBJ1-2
TGTGCCAGCAGCTTTGGGACAGGGAATTACTATGGCTACACCTTC
CASSFGTGNYYGYTF
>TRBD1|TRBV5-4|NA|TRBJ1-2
TGTGCCAGCAGCCCGGGGACAGGGGTCTATGGCTACACCTTC
CASSPGTGVYGYTF
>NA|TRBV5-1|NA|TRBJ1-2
TGCGCCAGCAGCACCCGAGGGGGAAACTATGGCTACACCTTC
CASSTRGGNYGYTF
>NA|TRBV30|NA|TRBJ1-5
TGTGCCTGGAGTAACGGTCAGCCCCAGCATTTT
CAWSNGQPQHF
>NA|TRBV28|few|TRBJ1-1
TGTGCCAGCTCTTACACCTCCACTGAAGCTTTCTTT
CASSYTSTEAFF
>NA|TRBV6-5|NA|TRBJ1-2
TGTGCCAGCAGTTACTCGAACAGTCACTATGGCTACACCTTC
CASSYSNSHYGYTF
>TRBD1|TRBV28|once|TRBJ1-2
TGTGCCAGCAGTCGGACAGGGTGGAATGGCTACACCTTC
CASSRTGWNGYTF
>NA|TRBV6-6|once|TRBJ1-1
TGTGCCAGCAGTTACGGGACAAAGAACACTGAAGCTTTCTTT
CASSYGTKNTEAFF
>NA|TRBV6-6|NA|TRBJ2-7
TGTGCCAGCAGTTACCCCGAGGACGAGCAGTACTTC
CASSYPEDEQYF
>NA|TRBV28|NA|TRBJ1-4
TGTGCCAGCAGTTTTGGGGGGACAACTAATGAAAAACTGTTTTTT
CASSFGGTTNEKLFF
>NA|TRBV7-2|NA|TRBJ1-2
TGTGCCAGCAGCCCCTCTCCGCAGGGGAACTATGGCTACACCTTC
CASSPSPQGNYGYTF